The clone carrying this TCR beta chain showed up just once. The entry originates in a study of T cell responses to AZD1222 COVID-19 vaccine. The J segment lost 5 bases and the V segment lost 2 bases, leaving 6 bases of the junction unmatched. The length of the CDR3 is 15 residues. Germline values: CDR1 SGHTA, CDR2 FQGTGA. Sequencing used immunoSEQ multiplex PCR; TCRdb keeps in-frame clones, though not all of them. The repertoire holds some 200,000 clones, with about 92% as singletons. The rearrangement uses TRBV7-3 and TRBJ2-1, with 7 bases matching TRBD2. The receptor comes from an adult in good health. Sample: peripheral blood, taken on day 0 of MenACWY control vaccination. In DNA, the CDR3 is TGTGCCAGCAGCTTATCCCCGGGGGGAAACAATGAGCAGTTCTTC. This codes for CASSLSPGGNNEQFF.